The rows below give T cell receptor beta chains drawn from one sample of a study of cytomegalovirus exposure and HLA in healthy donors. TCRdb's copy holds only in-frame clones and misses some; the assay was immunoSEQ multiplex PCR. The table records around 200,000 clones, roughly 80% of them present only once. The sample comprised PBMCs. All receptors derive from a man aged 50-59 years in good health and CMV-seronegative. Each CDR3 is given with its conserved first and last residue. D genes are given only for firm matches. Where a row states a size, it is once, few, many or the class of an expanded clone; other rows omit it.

DNA: TGTGCCAGCAGTCCGGGGTCCTTGGGCACTGAAGCTTTCTTT; CDR3: CASSPGSLGTEAFF; J: TRBJ1-1; V: TRBV6-6; size: NA; length: 14; D: NA
DNA: TGTGCCAGCAGCAAAGGTGGGGACAGCAAATACTCTGGAAACACCATATATTTT; CDR3: CASSKGGDSKYSGNTIYF; J: TRBJ1-3; V: TRBV21-1; size: once; length: 18; D: NA
DNA: TGTGCCAGCAGTTATTCCGGGACAGGGGGCAAAGATACGCAGTATTTT; CDR3: CASSYSGTGGKDTQYF; J: TRBJ2-3; V: TRBV6-6; size: NA; length: 16; D: TRBD1
DNA: TGTGCCAGCAGCGCGCGAGAAAAACTGTTTTTT; CDR3: CASSAREKLFF; J: TRBJ1-4; V: TRBV7-8; size: NA; length: 11; D: NA
DNA: TGTGCCAGCACCCAAGAATTCCGCAGGGGGAGCGAGCAGTACTTC; CDR3: CASTQEFRRGSEQYF; J: TRBJ2-7; V: TRBV6-5; size: NA; length: 15; D: TRBD1
DNA: TGCGCCAGCAGCTTGAACTTCAATCAGCCCCAGCATTTT; CDR3: CASSLNFNQPQHF; J: TRBJ1-5; V: TRBV5-1; size: NA; length: 13; D: NA
DNA: TGCAGCGTTGGTTCGGTGAGGGCAGATACGCAGTATTTT; CDR3: CSVGSVRADTQYF; J: TRBJ2-3; V: TRBV29-1; size: NA; length: 13; D: NA
DNA: TGTGCCAGCAGCCTCCTGGTGGGCCCCAACTATGGCTACACCTTC; CDR3: CASSLLVGPNYGYTF; J: TRBJ1-2; V: TRBV28; size: NA; length: 15; D: NA
DNA: TGTGCCAGCAGCTTCGGACTGGCGCAGTATTTT; CDR3: CASSFGLAQYF; J: TRBJ2-3; V: TRBV6-5; size: NA; length: 11; D: NA
DNA: TGTGCCAGTAGGCGACCGGGGAAGATGGGAACTAATGAAAAACTGTTTTTT; CDR3: CASRRPGKMGTNEKLFF; J: TRBJ1-4; V: TRBV19; size: NA; length: 17; D: NA
DNA: TGCGCCAGCAGGGGGCTTGAGACCCAGTACTTC; CDR3: CASRGLETQYF; J: TRBJ2-5; V: TRBV5-1; size: NA; length: 11; D: NA
DNA: TGTGCCAGCAGCTGGAGGAGCGGGAGGGAGCTCTACAATGAGCAGTTCTTC; CDR3: CASSWRSGRELYNEQFF; J: TRBJ2-1; V: TRBV7-9; size: NA; length: 17; D: TRBD2
DNA: TGTGCCAGCTCACTACATACCCCGGGACAGGGAATCTACGAGCAGTACTTC; CDR3: CASSLHTPGQGIYEQYF; J: TRBJ2-7; V: TRBV18; size: NA; length: 17; D: TRBD1
DNA: TGTGCCAGCAGTCCCGGGACAGGGGGCACAGATACGCAGTATTTT; CDR3: CASSPGTGGTDTQYF; J: TRBJ2-3; V: TRBV27; size: NA; length: 15; D: TRBD1
DNA: TGCGCCAGCAGCCAAGAAGGGACTAGCGGGAGGCTGAGCACAGATACGCAGTATTTT; CDR3: CASSQEGTSGRLSTDTQYF; J: TRBJ2-3; V: TRBV4-1; size: NA; length: 19; D: TRBD2
DNA: TGTGCCAGCAGCTTAGCTAGCGGGAGCTTCAATGAGCAGTTCTTC; CDR3: CASSLASGSFNEQFF; J: TRBJ2-1; V: TRBV11-3; size: NA; length: 15; D: TRBD2
DNA: TGTGCCAGCAGACGACAGGGGGAAGGGGCCAACGTCCTGACTTTC; CDR3: CASRRQGEGANVLTF; J: TRBJ2-6; V: TRBV11-1; size: NA; length: 15; D: TRBD1
DNA: TGTGCCAGTAGTATAGAGGGGGGTTTGGAGACCCAGTACTTC; CDR3: CASSIEGGLETQYF; J: TRBJ2-5; V: TRBV19; size: NA; length: 14; D: NA
DNA: TGTGCCAGCAGGCGGGAGGGCTCCGAGCAGTACTTC; CDR3: CASRREGSEQYF; J: TRBJ2-7; V: TRBV7-3; size: NA; length: 12; D: TRBD2
DNA: TGTGCCAGCAGCTCTCAGGGGAGAGAGACCCAGTACTTC; CDR3: CASSSQGRETQYF; J: TRBJ2-5; V: TRBV7-2; size: NA; length: 13; D: NA
DNA: TGTGCCAGCAGCACTTCCGGGACTTACAACACCGGGGAGCTGTTTTTT; CDR3: CASSTSGTYNTGELFF; J: TRBJ2-2; V: TRBV11-1; size: NA; length: 16; D: NA
DNA: TGTGCCAGCAGCTTGACAGGAATGAACACTGAAGCTTTCTTT; CDR3: CASSLTGMNTEAFF; J: TRBJ1-1; V: TRBV7-9; size: NA; length: 14; D: NA
DNA: TGTGCCAGCAGCCTAGGGACTTCCCCCTACGAGCAGTACTTC; CDR3: CASSLGTSPYEQYF; J: TRBJ2-7; V: TRBV5-4; size: once; length: 14; D: NA
DNA: TGTGCCTGGAGTACCCGGGGAGGGGGGCATCAGCCCCAGCATTTT; CDR3: CAWSTRGGGHQPQHF; J: TRBJ1-5; V: TRBV30; size: NA; length: 15; D: NA
DNA: TGCGCCAGCAGCTTGGGCGGGACGGCCTCTTTAGCAACTAATGAAAAACTGTTTTTT; CDR3: CASSLGGTASLATNEKLFF; J: TRBJ1-4; V: TRBV5-1; size: NA; length: 19; D: NA
DNA: TGTGCAACAACCCCCGGGACAGGGAACCAAGAGACCCAGTACTTC; CDR3: CATTPGTGNQETQYF; J: TRBJ2-5; V: TRBV6-5; size: NA; length: 15; D: TRBD1
DNA: TGCGCCAGCAGTGATTACACCAGCGGGAGGTCCCCCTACGAGCAGTACTTC; CDR3: CASSDYTSGRSPYEQYF; J: TRBJ2-7; V: TRBV10-1; size: NA; length: 17; D: TRBD2
DNA: TGTGCCATCAGTGAGACTAGCGGGACCTACGAGCAGTACTTC; CDR3: CAISETSGTYEQYF; J: TRBJ2-7; V: TRBV10-3; size: NA; length: 14; D: TRBD2
DNA: TGCGCCAGCAGCTTGGAACAGGGGGCTGGGCAGCCCCAGCATTTT; CDR3: CASSLEQGAGQPQHF; J: TRBJ1-5; V: TRBV5-1; size: once; length: 15; D: TRBD1
DNA: TGTGCCAGCTCACCACCCGGACACCTACTTAACTATGGCTACACCTTC; CDR3: CASSPPGHLLNYGYTF; J: TRBJ1-2; V: TRBV18; size: NA; length: 16; D: NA
DNA: TGTGCCAGCTCACCCGCGGTCAATGAGCAGTTCTTC; CDR3: CASSPAVNEQFF; J: TRBJ2-1; V: TRBV18; size: NA; length: 12; D: NA
DNA: TGCAGCGCGGGACAGGGTGTTCCCGAGCAGTACTTC; CDR3: CSAGQGVPEQYF; J: TRBJ2-7; V: TRBV29-1; size: NA; length: 12; D: TRBD1
DNA: TGTGCCAGCAGCTTAGATCTCCGGGAGGGCCGGGATACGCAGTATTTT; CDR3: CASSLDLREGRDTQYF; J: TRBJ2-3; V: TRBV11-2; size: NA; length: 16; D: TRBD2
DNA: TGTGCCAGTAACAGGGGAATCTTGAACACTGAAGCTTTCTTT; CDR3: CASNRGILNTEAFF; J: TRBJ1-1; V: TRBV6-5; size: NA; length: 14; D: TRBD1
DNA: TGTGCCAGCAGCCTTAGCGGGAGGGAGAAAGATACGCAGTATTTT; CDR3: CASSLSGREKDTQYF; J: TRBJ2-3; V: TRBV7-9; size: few; length: 15; D: TRBD2
DNA: TGTGCCAGCAGTTCCTGGCAGGTCATGAACACTGAAGCTTTCTTT; CDR3: CASSSWQVMNTEAFF; J: TRBJ1-1; V: TRBV27; size: NA; length: 15; D: NA
DNA: TGTGCCAGCAGTGCGGACAGGGGTGCAGAGACCCAGTACTTC; CDR3: CASSADRGAETQYF; J: TRBJ2-5; V: TRBV25-1; size: NA; length: 14; D: TRBD1
DNA: TGTGCCAGCTCACCGGAGGTTATAGGAGCAGAGACCCAGTACTTC; CDR3: CASSPEVIGAETQYF; J: TRBJ2-5; V: TRBV18; size: NA; length: 15; D: NA
DNA: TGTGCCAGCAGCCAACAGGGGGCTAGCTCCTACGAGCAGTACTTC; CDR3: CASSQQGASSYEQYF; J: TRBJ2-7; V: TRBV4-2; size: many; length: 15; D: TRBD1
DNA: TGTTCCAGCAGCTTACTGACAGCCTACGAGCAGTACTTC; CDR3: CSSSLLTAYEQYF; J: TRBJ2-7; V: TRBV7-9; size: NA; length: 13; D: NA
DNA: TGTGCCAGCAGTTTTATAGGACAGTCAAACACCGGGGAGCTGTTTTTT; CDR3: CASSFIGQSNTGELFF; J: TRBJ2-2; V: TRBV28; size: few; length: 16; D: NA
DNA: TGTGCCAGAAGCTTTGAGACAGGGGACTATGGCTACACCTTC; CDR3: CARSFETGDYGYTF; J: TRBJ1-2; V: TRBV5-3; size: NA; length: 14; D: TRBD1
DNA: TGCGCCAGCAGCCATGGAGGGGGCGAAATCTCCTACAATGAGCAGTTCTTC; CDR3: CASSHGGGEISYNEQFF; J: TRBJ2-1; V: TRBV5-1; size: once; length: 17; D: NA
DNA: TGCGCCAGCAGCTTGCCGGACAGGGGAAATTCACCCCTCCACTTT; CDR3: CASSLPDRGNSPLHF; J: TRBJ1-6; V: TRBV5-1; size: NA; length: 15; D: TRBD1
DNA: TGTGCCAGCAGCCAAATCACAACTGGAAACACCATATATTTT; CDR3: CASSQITTGNTIYF; J: TRBJ1-3; V: TRBV14; size: NA; length: 14; D: NA
DNA: TGTGCCAGCAGCGGGCGGACAGGGGCCGACGGGGAGCTGTTTTTT; CDR3: CASSGRTGADGELFF; J: TRBJ2-2; V: TRBV5-8; size: few; length: 15; D: TRBD1
DNA: TGCGCCAGCAGCCTAAAGACGGGAGGAAACACCATATATTTT; CDR3: CASSLKTGGNTIYF; J: TRBJ1-3; V: TRBV5-1; size: NA; length: 14; D: NA
DNA: TGCAGCGCGAACAGGGGGACTGGGGAGACCCAGTACTTC; CDR3: CSANRGTGETQYF; J: TRBJ2-5; V: TRBV29-1; size: NA; length: 13; D: TRBD1
DNA: TGCGCCAGCTCAAGGACCGGCGGGGAAAACTATGGCTACACCTTC; CDR3: CASSRTGGENYGYTF; J: TRBJ1-2; V: TRBV5-1; size: NA; length: 15; D: NA
DNA: TGTGCCAGCACCCAACCTAGCAGCACAGATACGCAGTATTTT; CDR3: CASTQPSSTDTQYF; J: TRBJ2-3; V: TRBV4-2; size: once; length: 14; D: NA
DNA: TGTGCCAGCAAGGCAGGGGGCTCATTCGGAAACACCATATATTTT; CDR3: CASKAGGSFGNTIYF; J: TRBJ1-3; V: TRBV6-1; size: NA; length: 15; D: TRBD1
DNA: TGTGCCAGTACAACAGGGAAGGCCTATGGCTACACCTTC; CDR3: CASTTGKAYGYTF; J: TRBJ1-2; V: TRBV19; size: NA; length: 13; D: NA
DNA: TGTGCCAGCAGCTACAAGGGAGGTGGGCAGTACTTC; CDR3: CASSYKGGGQYF; J: TRBJ2-7; V: TRBV6-5; size: few; length: 12; D: NA
DNA: TGTGCCAGCAGCCCCCGGGCAGGGAATAACTATGGCTACACCTTC; CDR3: CASSPRAGNNYGYTF; J: TRBJ1-2; V: TRBV16; size: NA; length: 15; D: NA
DNA: TGCAGCGTTGAAGTTCGCCGGGGGAGGGAACTGTTTTTT; CDR3: CSVEVRRGRELFF; J: TRBJ1-4; V: TRBV29-1; size: NA; length: 13; D: NA
DNA: TGTGCCAGCAGTAAGGGACAGAATAATGAAAAACTGTTTTTT; CDR3: CASSKGQNNEKLFF; J: TRBJ1-4; V: TRBV2; size: NA; length: 14; D: TRBD1
DNA: TGTGCCAGCAGCCGAGCCGGGACTAGCGGGGTTAGCTCCTACGAGCAGTACTTC; CDR3: CASSRAGTSGVSSYEQYF; J: TRBJ2-7; V: TRBV4-2; size: few; length: 18; D: TRBD2
DNA: TGTGCCACCCGGGGCCAAGAGACCCAGTACTTC; CDR3: CATRGQETQYF; J: TRBJ2-5; V: TRBV28; size: NA; length: 11; D: NA
DNA: TGTGCCAGCAGCTTCGCTAGCGGACTAACACAAGAGACCCAGTACTTC; CDR3: CASSFASGLTQETQYF; J: TRBJ2-5; V: TRBV7-7; size: once; length: 16; D: TRBD2
DNA: TGTGCCAGCAGCCCGGGGGGGACAGGGGGCATGTACGAGCAGTACTTC; CDR3: CASSPGGTGGMYEQYF; J: TRBJ2-7; V: TRBV5-4; size: few; length: 16; D: TRBD1